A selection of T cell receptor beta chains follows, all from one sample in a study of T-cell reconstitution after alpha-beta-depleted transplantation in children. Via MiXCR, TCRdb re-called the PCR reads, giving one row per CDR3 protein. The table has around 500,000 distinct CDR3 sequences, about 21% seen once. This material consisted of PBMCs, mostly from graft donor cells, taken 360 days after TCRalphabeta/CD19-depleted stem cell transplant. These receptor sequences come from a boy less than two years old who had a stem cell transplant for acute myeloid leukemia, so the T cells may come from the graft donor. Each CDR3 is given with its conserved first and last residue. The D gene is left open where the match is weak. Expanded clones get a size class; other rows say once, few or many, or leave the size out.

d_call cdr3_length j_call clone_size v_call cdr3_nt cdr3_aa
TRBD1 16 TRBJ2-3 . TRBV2 TGTGCCAGCAGTGAAACCGGGACAGAATACACAGATACGCAGTATTTT CASSETGTEYTDTQYF
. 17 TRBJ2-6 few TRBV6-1 TGTGCCAGCAGGGCACCTACCTCTTTTTCTGGGGCCAACGTCCTGACTTTC CASRAPTSFSGANVLTF
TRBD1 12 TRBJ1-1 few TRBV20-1 TGCAGTGCTAGGCAGGGGGGCACTGAAGCTTTCTTT CSARQGGTEAFF
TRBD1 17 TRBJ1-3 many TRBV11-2 TGTGCCAGCAGCTTAGATGCCCGCGGGACAGGGGGAAACACCATATATTTT CASSLDARGTGGNTIYF
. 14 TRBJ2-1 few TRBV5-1 TGCGCCAGCAGCTCGTCTGACATTTACAATGAGCAGTTCTTC CASSSSDIYNEQFF
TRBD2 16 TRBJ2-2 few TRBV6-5 TGTGCCAGCAGTACTGAAAGCGGGGCAAACACCGGGGAGCTGTTTTTT CASSTESGANTGELFF
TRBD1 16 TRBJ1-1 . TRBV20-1 TGCAGTGCTAGTGAAACAGGGGGCGCGGCCAACACTGAAGCTTTCTTT CSASETGGAANTEAFF
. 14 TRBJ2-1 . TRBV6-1 TGTGCCAGCAGGAAGGCCCCCGCTTACAATGAGCAGTTCTTC CASRKAPAYNEQFF
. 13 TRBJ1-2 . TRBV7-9 TGTGCCAGCAGCGCCGGGTCCTTCTATGGCTACACCTTC CASSAGSFYGYTF
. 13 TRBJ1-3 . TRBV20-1 TGCAGTGCTAGTACGGGAGTAGGAAACACCATATATTTT CSASTGVGNTIYF
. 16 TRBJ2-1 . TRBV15 TGTGCCGCCAGCAGAGGTTCGGGCGAGCGGTACAATGAGCAGTTCTTC CAASRGSGERYNEQFF
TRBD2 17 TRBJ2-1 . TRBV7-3 TGTGCCAGCAGCCAGGAGCCCCCGGGACTAACTTACAATGAGCAGTTCTTC CASSQEPPGLTYNEQFF
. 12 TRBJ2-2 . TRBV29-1 TGCAGCGGAAACACAGGGACCGGGGAGCTGTTTTTT CSGNTGTGELFF
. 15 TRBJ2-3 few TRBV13 TGTGCCAGCAGCTTAGGCGGGGCCTACACAGATACGCAGTATTTT CASSLGGAYTDTQYF
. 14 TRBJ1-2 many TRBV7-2 TGTGCCAGCAGCCCTAGGGGAGATGGCCCGGGCTACACCTTC CASSPRGDGPGYTF
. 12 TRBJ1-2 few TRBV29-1 TGCAGCGTTGAAGGCTCTTACTATGGCTACACCTTC CSVEGSYYGYTF
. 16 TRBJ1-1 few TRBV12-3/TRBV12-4 TGTGCCAGCAGTGCCGGGACCCAGAGGGCGGGCACTGAAGCTTTCTTT CASSAGTQRAGTEAFF
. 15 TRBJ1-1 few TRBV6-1 TGTGCCAGCAAGATGGACGGGAAAAGTAACACTGAAGCTTTCTTT CASKMDGKSNTEAFF
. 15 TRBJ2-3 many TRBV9 TGTGCCAGCAGCGTGGGCGGGGTTAGCACAGATACGCAGTATTTT CASSVGGVSTDTQYF
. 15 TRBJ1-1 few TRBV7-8 TGTGCCAGCAGCCCCAGACGGTTCATGAACACTGAAGCTTTCTTT CASSPRRFMNTEAFF
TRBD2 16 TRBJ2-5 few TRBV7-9 TGTGCCAGCAGCTCCAAAACTAGCGGGGGCCAAGAGACCCAGTACTTC CASSSKTSGGQETQYF
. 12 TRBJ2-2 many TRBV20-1 TGCAGTGCTAGGGGTGTCACCGGGGAGCTGTTTTTT CSARGVTGELFF
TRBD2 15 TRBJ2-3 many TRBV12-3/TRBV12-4 TGTGCCAGCAGTTTAGTGGCGGGGGGGGCAGATACGCAGTATTTT CASSLVAGGADTQYF
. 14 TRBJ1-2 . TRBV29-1 TGCAGCGTTGAAGGGGGACAAAGATCTTATGGCTACACCTTC CSVEGGQRSYGYTF
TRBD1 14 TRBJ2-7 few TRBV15 TGTGCCACCAGCAGAGATCGACAGGGGTACGAGCAGTACTTC CATSRDRQGYEQYF
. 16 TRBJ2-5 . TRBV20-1 TGCAGTGCTAGAGATCGTGTCAGGGGGGGCCAAGAGACCCAGTACTTC CSARDRVRGGQETQYF
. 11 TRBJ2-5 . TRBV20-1 TGCGGGGGACTCCAAGGAGAGACCCAGTACTTC CGGLQGETQYF
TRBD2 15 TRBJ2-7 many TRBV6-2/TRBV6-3 TGTGCCAGCACCCTACGGGGGGGAATCTCCTACGAGCAGTACTTC CASTLRGGISYEQYF
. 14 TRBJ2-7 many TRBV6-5 TGTGCCAGCAGTTACTCGGGACTGGCCTACGAGCAGTACTTC CASSYSGLAYEQYF
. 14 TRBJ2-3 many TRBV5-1 TGCGCCAGCAGCTTACAGGGACCTCCAGATACGCAGTATTTT CASSLQGPPDTQYF
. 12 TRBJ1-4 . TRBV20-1 TGCAGCGCTTCACCACCAGATGAAAAACTGTTTTTT CSASPPDEKLFF
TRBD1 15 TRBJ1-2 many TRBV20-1 TGCAGTGCAGAACAGGGGACACCTCTGGGCTATGGCTACACCTTC CSAEQGTPLGYGYTF
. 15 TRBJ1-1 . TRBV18 TGTGCCAGCTCACCACCGCTACACCGAGGGACTGAAGCTTTCTTT CASSPPLHRGTEAFF
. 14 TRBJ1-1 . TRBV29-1 TGCAGCGTTGGTCGGGGTATCGGGGTGGCTGAAGCTTTCTTT CSVGRGIGVAEAFF
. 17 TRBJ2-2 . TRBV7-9 TGTGCCAGCAGCTTAGACTTTGTCAGTGCGAGCACCGGGGAGCTGTTTTTT CASSLDFVSASTGELFF
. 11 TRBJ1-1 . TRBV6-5 TGTGCCAGCAGTTACGGCCAGGGAGCTTTCTTT CASSYGQGAFF
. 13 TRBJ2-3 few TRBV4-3 TGCGCCAGCAGCCAAGAAAGGGCAGATACGCAGTATTTT CASSQERADTQYF
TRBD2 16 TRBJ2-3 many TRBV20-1 TGCAGTGCTAAGCCACACCTCGGGGGGTCCATAGATACGCAGTATTTT CSAKPHLGGSIDTQYF